This TCR beta chain comes out of a study of blood T cell repertoires in COVID-19. Study-wide context: PBMCs, B-cell-depleted T cells, or T cells were the source of the cDNA or gDNA that made up the material.

Original data processing: Reference gene primer amplification gave estimated nucleated cell counts. The repertoire was sequenced with immunoSEQ multiplex PCR; TCRdb's copy has only in-frame clones and lacks some. That table is the source of V, J and clone size, and D and trimming were worked out from the DNA. The table lists 110,000 to 150,000 clones, around 89% of them singletons. The CDR3 contains 15 residues. CDR1 and CDR2 from the germline V gene are LNHDA and SQIVND (reference sequence). Trimming took off 5 bases at V and 5 bases at J, with 19 bases between the two ends. The origin of this receptor is a woman of 80 years or more with acute or convalescent COVID-19. The sequenced material came from peripheral blood. This chain connects TRBV19 to TRBJ2-7, with a tentative D call TRBD1 (7 bases). CDR3 coding DNA: TGTGCCAGTAGTCCAACCCGACAGGGAGGCCACGAGCAGTACTTC. Translation: CASSPTRQGGHEQYF. The full variable domain, completed using reference TRBV19 and TRBJ2-7, is DGGITQSPKYLFRKEGQNVTLSCEQNLNHDAMYWYRQDPGQGLRLIYYSQIVNDFQKGDIAEGYSVSREKKESFPLTVTSAQKNPTAFYLCASSPTRQGGHEQYFGPGTRLTVT.